The 9 T cell receptor beta chains reported below all come from one sample, sequenced in a study of shared clonotypes between healthy human individuals. Assay used: immunoSEQ multiplex PCR; TCRdb lists only in-frame clones, some missing. The sample holds 470,000 or so clones, around 85% seen once. Sequencing was carried out using PBMCs. All receptors come from a woman aged 40 to 50 in good health. Some clones in this sample may be carry-over from other donors' samples.

The chain couples TRBV5-4 to TRBJ2-7, with D tentatively TRBD2 (5 bases). The CDR3 extends over 12 amino acids. Trimming took off 0 bases at V and 5 bases at J, with 6 bases between the two ends. Germline loops: CDR1 SGHNT, CDR2 YYREEE (reference sequence). CDR3 DNA sequence: TGTGCCAGCAGCTTGGAGGGAGACGAGCAGTACTTC. Protein: CASSLEGDEQYF.

The chain couples TRBV23-1 to TRBJ1-1; tentative D call: TRBD1 (5 bases). TRBV23-1 is known as an ORF, though its function is uncertain. This CDR3 comprises 16 residues. V lost 4 bases and J 4 bases, leaving 19 bases between the germline ends. CDR3 sequence reads: CASSLPGGFWITEAFF. CDR3 nucleotides: TGCGCCAGCAGTCTCCCGGGGGGGTTTTGGATCACTGAAGCTTTCTTT.

The rearrangement uses TRBV5-1 and TRBJ2-3; a weak D match, TRBD1 (6 bases). V dropped 9 bases and J dropped 2 bases, with 22 bases sitting between them. The CDR3 has 16 residues. Germline V lookup: CDR1 SGHRS, CDR2 YFSETQ. CDR3 region: CATSQGTYINTDTQYF. DNA of the CDR3: TGCGCCACCTCCCAGGGGACCTACATTAACACAGATACGCAGTATTTT. Based on the CDR3 plus reference TRBV5-1 and TRBJ2-3, the full variable domain is KAGVTQTPRYLIKTRGQQVTLSCSPISGHRSVSWYQQTPGQGLQFLFEYFSETQRNKGNFPGRFSGRQFSNSRSEMNVSTLELGDSALYLCATSQGTYINTDTQYFGPGTRLTVL.

The chain has TRBV28 and TRBJ1-1; D unclear. The CDR3 is made up of 13 amino acids. Looked up from germline, CDR1 is MDHEN and CDR2 is SYDVKM. V was shortened by 10 bases and J by 1 base, with 13 bases between the two germline ends. This chain's CDR3 is CATTRRSNTEAFF. DNA for the CDR3: TGTGCCACCACGAGGCGGTCGAACACTGAAGCTTTCTTT.

As DNA, the CDR3 is TGTGCCAGCAGCCCCCCCCCGGGGAGGGGGGCGGACACTGAAGCTTTCTTT. This codes for CASSPPPGRGADTEAFF. The chain joins TRBV9 to TRBJ1-1, with D perhaps TRBD1 (6 bases). The CDR3 runs 17 residues. V dropped 4 bases and J dropped 3 bases, with 22 bases sitting between them. Germline loops: CDR1 SGDLS, CDR2 YYNGEE.

This clone was observed once. The chain combines TRBV18 with TRBJ2-5; the match to TRBD1 covers 8 bases. The CDR3 sequence is 16 residues long. V lost 2 bases to trimming and J lost 5 bases; unmatched junction nucleotides: 10. Germline loops: CDR1 KGHSH, CDR2 LQKENI. CDR3 sequence: CASSPSFGRGLETQYF. The CDR3 coding sequence is TGTGCCAGCTCACCATCCTTCGGCAGGGGGCTGGAGACCCAGTACTTC.

Regarding this clone: With only one base between it and a far larger clone, this is likely a read error. Because the CDR3 is missing its conserved closing phenylalanine or tryptophan, this is likely a read error. The chain is built from TRBV29-1 and TRBJ2-7; no firm D call. V was clipped by 2 bases and J by 7 bases, with 12 bases between them. The CDR3 length is 12 residues. The germline gives CDR1 SQVTM, CDR2 ANQGSEA. The CDR3 nucleotides read TGCAGCGTTGAAACCCCGGGTAGGGAGCAGTACTTA. It specifies CSVETPGREQYL.

Notes on this clone: A far larger clone is a single base away, which makes a read error likely. The chain carries TRBV11-3 and TRBJ2-4, with 11 positions matching TRBD2. The CDR3 runs 16 residues. CDR1 is SGHNT, CDR2 YENEEA, per germline. This CDR3 is CAGSPGLAGAKNIQYF. For the CDR3, the DNA is TGTGCCGGCAGCCCAGGACTAGCGGGTGCCAAAAACATTCAGTACTTC.

The chain employs TRBV29-1 and TRBJ1-1; D is uncertain. V was cut by 6 bases and J by 5 bases, with 19 bases left in between. Germline loops: CDR1 SQVTM, CDR2 ANQGSEA. The CDR3 covers 14 residues. The CDR3 DNA reads as TGCAGCGTCATCGATGTGGGCCCGCGGACTGAAGCTTTCTTT. As protein: CSVIDVGPRTEAFF.